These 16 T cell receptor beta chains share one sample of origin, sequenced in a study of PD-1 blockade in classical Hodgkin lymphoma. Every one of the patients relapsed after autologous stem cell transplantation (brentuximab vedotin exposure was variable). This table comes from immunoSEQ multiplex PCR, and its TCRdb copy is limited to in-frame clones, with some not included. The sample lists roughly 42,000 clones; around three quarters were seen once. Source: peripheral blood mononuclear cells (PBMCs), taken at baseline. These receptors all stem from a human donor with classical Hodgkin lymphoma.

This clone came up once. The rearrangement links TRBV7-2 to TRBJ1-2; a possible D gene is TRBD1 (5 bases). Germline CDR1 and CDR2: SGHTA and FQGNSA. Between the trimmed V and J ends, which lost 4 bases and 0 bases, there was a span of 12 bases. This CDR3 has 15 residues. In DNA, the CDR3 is TGTGCCAGCAGCTCTTACCAGGGAGCTAACTATGGCTACACCTTC. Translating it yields CASSSYQGANYGYTF.

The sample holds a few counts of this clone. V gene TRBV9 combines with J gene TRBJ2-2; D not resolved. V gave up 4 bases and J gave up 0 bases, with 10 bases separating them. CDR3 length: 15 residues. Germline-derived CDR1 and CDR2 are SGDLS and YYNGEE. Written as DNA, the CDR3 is TGTGCCAGCAGCCCCAATCCCTCGAACACCGGGGAGCTGTTTTTT. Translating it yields CASSPNPSNTGELFF.

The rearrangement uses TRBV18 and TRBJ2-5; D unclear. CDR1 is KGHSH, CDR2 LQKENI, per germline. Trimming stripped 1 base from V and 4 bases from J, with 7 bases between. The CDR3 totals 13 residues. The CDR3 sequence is CASSPLFGETQYF. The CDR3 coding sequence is TGTGCCAGCTCACCACTCTTTGGAGAGACCCAGTACTTC. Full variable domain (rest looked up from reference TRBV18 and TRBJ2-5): NAGVMQNPRHLVRRRGQEARLRCSPMKGHSHVYWYRQLPEEGLKFMVYLQKENIIDESGMPKERFSAEFPKEGPSILRIQQVVRGDSAAYFCASSPLFGETQYFGPGTRLLVL.

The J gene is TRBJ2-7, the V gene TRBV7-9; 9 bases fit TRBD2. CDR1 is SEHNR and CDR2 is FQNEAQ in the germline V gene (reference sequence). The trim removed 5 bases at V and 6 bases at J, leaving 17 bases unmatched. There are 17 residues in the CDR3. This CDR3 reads CASSDFPSGTSLGEQYF. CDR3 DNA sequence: TGTGCCAGCAGCGACTTCCCTAGCGGGACCTCGCTGGGCGAGCAGTACTTC. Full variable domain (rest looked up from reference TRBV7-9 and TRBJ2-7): DTGVSQNPRHKITKRGQNVTFRCDPISEHNRLYWYRQTLGQGPEFLTYFQNEAQLEKSRLLSDRFSAERPKGSFSTLEIQRTEQGDSAMYLCASSDFPSGTSLGEQYFGPGTRLTVT.

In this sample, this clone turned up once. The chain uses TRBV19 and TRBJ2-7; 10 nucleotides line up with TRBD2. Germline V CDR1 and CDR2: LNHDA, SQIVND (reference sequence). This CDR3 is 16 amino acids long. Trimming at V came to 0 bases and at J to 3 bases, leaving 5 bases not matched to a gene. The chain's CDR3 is CASSIEHTSGIYEQYF. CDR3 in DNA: TGTGCCAGTAGTATAGAACATACTAGCGGGATCTACGAGCAGTACTTC.

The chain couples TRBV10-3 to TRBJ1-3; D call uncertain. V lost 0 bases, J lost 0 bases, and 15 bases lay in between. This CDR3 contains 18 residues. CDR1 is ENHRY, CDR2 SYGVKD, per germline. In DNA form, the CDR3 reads TGTGCCATCAGTGAGTCGAATTGGAGATTATCCTCTGGAAACACCATATATTTT. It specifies CAISESNWRLSSGNTIYF.

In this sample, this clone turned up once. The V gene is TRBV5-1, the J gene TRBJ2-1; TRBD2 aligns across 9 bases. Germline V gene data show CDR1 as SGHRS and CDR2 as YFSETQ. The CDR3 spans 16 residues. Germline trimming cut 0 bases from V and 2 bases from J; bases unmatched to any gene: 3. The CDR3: CASSLVASGAYNEQFF. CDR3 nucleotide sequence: TGCGCCAGCAGCTTGGTAGCTAGCGGGGCCTACAATGAGCAGTTCTTC.

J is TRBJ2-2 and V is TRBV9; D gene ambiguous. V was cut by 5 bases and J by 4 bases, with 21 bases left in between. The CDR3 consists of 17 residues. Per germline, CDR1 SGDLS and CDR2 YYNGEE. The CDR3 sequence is CASSPFRQVAGTGELFF. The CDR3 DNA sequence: TGTGCCAGCAGTCCCTTTCGGCAGGTAGCTGGCACCGGGGAGCTGTTTTTT.

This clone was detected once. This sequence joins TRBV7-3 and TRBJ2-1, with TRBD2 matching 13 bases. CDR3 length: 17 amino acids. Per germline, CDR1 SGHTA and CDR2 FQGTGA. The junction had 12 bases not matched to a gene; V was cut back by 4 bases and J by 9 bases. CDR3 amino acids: CASSSSTSGRSGGEQFF. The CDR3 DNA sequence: TGTGCCAGCAGCTCTTCGACTAGCGGGAGGTCCGGAGGTGAGCAGTTCTTC.

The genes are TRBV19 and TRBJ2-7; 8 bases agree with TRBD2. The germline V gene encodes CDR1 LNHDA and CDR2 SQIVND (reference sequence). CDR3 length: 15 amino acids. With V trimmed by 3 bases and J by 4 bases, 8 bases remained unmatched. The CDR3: CASSIRGLDVYEQYF. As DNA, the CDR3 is TGTGCCAGTAGTATCAGGGGACTAGATGTGTACGAGCAGTACTTC.

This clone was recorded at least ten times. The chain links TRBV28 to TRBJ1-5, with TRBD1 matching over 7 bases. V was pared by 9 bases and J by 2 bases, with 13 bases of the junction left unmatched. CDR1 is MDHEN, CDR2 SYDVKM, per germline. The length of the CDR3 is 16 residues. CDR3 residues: CASDREKVVGNQPQHF. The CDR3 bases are TGTGCCAGTGACAGGGAGAAAGTAGTTGGCAATCAGCCCCAGCATTTT.

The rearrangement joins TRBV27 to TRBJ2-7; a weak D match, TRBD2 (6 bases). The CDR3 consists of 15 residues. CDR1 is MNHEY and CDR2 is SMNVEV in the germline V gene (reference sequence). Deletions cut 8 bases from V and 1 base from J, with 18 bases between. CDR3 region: CASPHAPGGSYEQYF. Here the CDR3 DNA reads TGTGCCAGCCCGCACGCGCCCGGGGGTTCCTACGAGCAGTACTTC.

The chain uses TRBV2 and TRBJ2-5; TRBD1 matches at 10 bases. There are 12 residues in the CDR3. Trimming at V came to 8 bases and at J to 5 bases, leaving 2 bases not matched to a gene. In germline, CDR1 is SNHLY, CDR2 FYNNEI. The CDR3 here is CASGGQGETQYF. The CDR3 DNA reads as TGTGCCAGCGGGGGACAGGGGGAGACCCAGTACTTC.

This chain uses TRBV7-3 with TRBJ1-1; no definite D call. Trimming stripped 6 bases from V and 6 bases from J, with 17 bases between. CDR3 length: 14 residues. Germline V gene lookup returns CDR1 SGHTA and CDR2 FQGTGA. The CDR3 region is CASRAEGLSSEAFF. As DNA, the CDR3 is TGTGCCAGCAGAGCCGAGGGTCTTTCGTCTGAAGCTTTCTTT.

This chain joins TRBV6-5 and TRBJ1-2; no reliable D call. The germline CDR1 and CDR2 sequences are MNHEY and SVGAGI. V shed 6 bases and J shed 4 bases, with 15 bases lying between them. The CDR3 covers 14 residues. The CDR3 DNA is TGTGCCAGCAGCTCTGACGGAGGCACCTATGGCTACACCTTC. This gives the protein CASSSDGGTYGYTF.

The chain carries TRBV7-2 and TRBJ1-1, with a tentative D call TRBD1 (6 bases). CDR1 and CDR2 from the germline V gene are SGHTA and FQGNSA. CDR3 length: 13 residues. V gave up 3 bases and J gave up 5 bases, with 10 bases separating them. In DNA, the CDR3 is TGTGCCAGCAGCTTGCGGGGGGCTACTGAAGCTTTCTTT. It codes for CASSLRGATEAFF.